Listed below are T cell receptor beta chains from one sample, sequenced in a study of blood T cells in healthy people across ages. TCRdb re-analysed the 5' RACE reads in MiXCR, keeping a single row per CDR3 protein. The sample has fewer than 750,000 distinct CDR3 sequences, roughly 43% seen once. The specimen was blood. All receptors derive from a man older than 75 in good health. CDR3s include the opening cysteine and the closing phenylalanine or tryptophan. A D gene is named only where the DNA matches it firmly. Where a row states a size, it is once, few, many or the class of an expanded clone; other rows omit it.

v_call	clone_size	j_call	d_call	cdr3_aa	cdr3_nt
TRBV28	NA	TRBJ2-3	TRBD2	CASSFPGTRGDTRYF	TGTGCCAGCAGTTTTCCAGGGACTAGGGGGGATACGCGGTATTTT
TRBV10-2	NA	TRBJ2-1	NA	CASSQLVFEQFF	TGCGCCAGCAGCCAACTAGTTTTTGAGCAGTTCTTC
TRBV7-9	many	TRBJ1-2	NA	CASSGGETNYGYTF	TGTGCCAGCAGCGGCGGGGAAACTAACTATGGCTACACCTTC
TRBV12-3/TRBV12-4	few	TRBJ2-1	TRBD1	CASSFRDRGFYEQFF	TGTGCCAGCAGTTTCCGGGACAGGGGTTTCTATGAGCAGTTCTTC
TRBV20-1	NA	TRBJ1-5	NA	CSARGGNNQPQHF	TGCAGTGCTAGAGGAGGGAACAATCAGCCCCAGCATTTT
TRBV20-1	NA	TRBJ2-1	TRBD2	CSARTSGGLAMQFF	TGCAGTGCTCGGACTAGCGGGGGCCTAGCGATGCAGTTCTTC
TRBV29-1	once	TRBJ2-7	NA	CSVRPYNEQYF	TGCAGCGTTAGACCATACAATGAGCAGTACTTC
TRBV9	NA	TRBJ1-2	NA	CASSVETGLANYGYTF	TGTGCCAGCAGCGTAGAAACAGGACTAGCTAACTATGGCTACACCTTC
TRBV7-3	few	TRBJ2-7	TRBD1	CASSFDRGPAGEQYF	TGTGCCAGCAGCTTTGACAGGGGACCCGCAGGCGAGCAGTACTTC
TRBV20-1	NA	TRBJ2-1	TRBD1	CSANPTIRGNYNEQFF	TGCAGTGCTAACCCAACCATCAGGGGGAACTACAATGAGCAGTTCTTC
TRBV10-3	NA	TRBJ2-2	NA	CAIKEGSGELFF	TGTGCCATCAAGGAGGGATCCGGGGAGCTGTTTTTT
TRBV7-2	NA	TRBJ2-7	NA	CASSFRGGGSSSYEQYF	TGTGCCAGCAGCTTTCGGGGCGGCGGGTCTAGCTCCTACGAGCAGTACTTC
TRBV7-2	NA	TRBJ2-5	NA	CASSLFNNEQYF	TGTGCCAGCAGCTTGTTCAACAATGAGCAGTACTTC
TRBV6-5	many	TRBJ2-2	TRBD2	CASSYSTSGNRAGELFF	TGTGCCAGCAGTTACTCTACTAGCGGGAATCGAGCCGGGGAGCTGTTTTTT
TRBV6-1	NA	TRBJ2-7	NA	CASSEQHHLGGLSYEQYF	TGTGCCAGCAGTGAACAACACCATTTGGGGGGCCTGAGCTACGAGCAGTACTTC
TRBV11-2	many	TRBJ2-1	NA	CASSKEWNEQFF	TGTGCCAGCAGCAAGGAGTGGAATGAGCAGTTCTTC
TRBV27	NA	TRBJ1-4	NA	CASSLSPSRKLFF	TGTGCCAGCAGTTTATCGCCCTCGAGGAAACTGTTTTTT
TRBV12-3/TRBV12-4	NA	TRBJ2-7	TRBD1	CASSPLTGVVEQYF	TGTGCCAGCAGTCCACTGACAGGGGTTGTGGAGCAGTACTTC
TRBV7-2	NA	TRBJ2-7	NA	CASSWAPGNHEQYF	TGTGCCAGCAGCTGGGCCCCCGGGAACCACGAGCAGTACTTC
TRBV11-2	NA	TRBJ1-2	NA	CASSLNRRDYGYTF	TGTGCCAGCAGCTTAAACAGGCGAGACTATGGCTACACCTTC
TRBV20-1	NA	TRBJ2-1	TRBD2	CSAPGRLLAGGPNEQFF	TGCAGTGCCCCCGGACGGTTACTAGCGGGAGGGCCCAATGAGCAGTTCTTC
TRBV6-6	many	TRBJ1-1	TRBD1	CASSPRTGVTEAFF	TGTGCCAGCAGTCCGCGGACAGGGGTCACTGAAGCTTTCTTT
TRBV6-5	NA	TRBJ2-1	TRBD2	CASSSSGVYNEQFF	TGTGCCAGCAGTTCTAGCGGGGTATACAATGAGCAGTTCTTC
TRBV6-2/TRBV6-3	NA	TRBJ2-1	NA	CASSYSYNDQFF	TGTGCCAGCAGTTACAGTTACAATGATCAGTTCTTC
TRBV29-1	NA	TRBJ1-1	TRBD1	CSVTGALGNTEAFF	TGCAGCGTTACAGGGGCATTGGGGAACACTGAAGCTTTCTTT
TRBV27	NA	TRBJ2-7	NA	CASARRGYEQYF	TGTGCCAGCGCAAGACGGGGCTACGAGCAGTACTTC
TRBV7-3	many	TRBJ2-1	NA	CASSLQKAYNEQFF	TGTGCCAGCAGCTTACAAAAGGCCTACAATGAGCAGTTCTTC
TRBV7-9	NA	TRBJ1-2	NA	CASSPEVYGYTF	TGTGCCAGCAGCCCCGAGGTGTATGGCTACACCTTC
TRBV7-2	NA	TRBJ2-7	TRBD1	CASSLRFGQGVLYEQYF	TGTGCCAGCAGCTTACGGTTCGGACAGGGAGTCCTCTACGAGCAGTACTTC
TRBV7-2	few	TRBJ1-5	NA	CASSRGGSGNQPQHF	TGTGCCAGCAGCCGCGGTGGCAGCGGCAATCAGCCCCAGCATTTT
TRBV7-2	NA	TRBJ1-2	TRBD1	CASSREGRDRGHKTNGYTF	TGTGCCAGCAGCCGAGAGGGGAGGGACAGGGGCCATAAAACGAATGGCTACACCTTC
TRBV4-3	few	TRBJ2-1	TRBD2	CASSRQRGGNYNEQFF	TGCGCCAGCAGCCGCCAACGCGGGGGGAATTACAATGAGCAGTTCTTC
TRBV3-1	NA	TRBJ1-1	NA	CASSQRQGTEAFF	TGTGCCAGCAGCCAACGGCAGGGGACTGAAGCTTTCTTT
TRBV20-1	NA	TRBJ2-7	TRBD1	CSAPSDRAYEQYF	TGCAGTGCCCCGTCGGACAGGGCCTACGAGCAGTACTTC
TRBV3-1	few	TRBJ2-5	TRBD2	CASRELGTKETQYF	TGTGCCAGCAGAGAACTCGGGACTAAAGAGACCCAGTACTTC
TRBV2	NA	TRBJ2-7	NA	CASSVLYEQYF	TGTGCCAGCAGTGTCCTCTACGAGCAGTACTTC
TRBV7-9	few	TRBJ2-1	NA	CASSLHGGPSYNEQFF	TGTGCCAGCAGCTTACATGGGGGGCCCTCCTACAATGAGCAGTTCTTC
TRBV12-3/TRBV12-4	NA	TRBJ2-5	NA	CASSPVWGRMETQYF	TGTGCCAGCAGCCCCGTATGGGGACGGATGGAGACCCAGTACTTC
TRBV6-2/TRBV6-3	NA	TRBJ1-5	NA	CASSSTNRPQHF	TGTGCCAGCAGTTCCACCAATCGGCCCCAGCATTTT
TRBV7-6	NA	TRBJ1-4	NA	CASSPAQANEKLFF	TGTGCCAGCAGCCCGGCACAGGCAAATGAAAAACTGTTTTTT
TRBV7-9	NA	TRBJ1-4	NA	CASSLTSSAGDGRKLFF	TGTGCCAGCAGCTTAACCTCCTCGGCAGGGGACGGTAGAAAACTGTTTTTT
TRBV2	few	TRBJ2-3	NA	CASSVRGDTQYF	TGTGCCAGCAGTGTCCGGGGAGATACGCAGTATTTT
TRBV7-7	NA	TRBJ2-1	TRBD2	CASSFLTSGAGGEQFF	TGTGCTAGCAGCTTCCTGACTAGCGGGGCCGGGGGTGAGCAGTTCTTC
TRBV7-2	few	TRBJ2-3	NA	CASSYNRDTQYF	TGTGCCAGCAGTTATAACAGGGATACGCAGTATTTT
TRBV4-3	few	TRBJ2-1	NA	CASSQDSGQGQFF	TGCGCCAGCAGCCAAGATAGTGGGCAGGGGCAGTTCTTC
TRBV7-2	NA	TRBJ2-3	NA	CASSFSGSSPTDTQYF	TGTGCCAGCAGCTTCTCCGGGTCATCTCCGACAGATACGCAGTATTTT
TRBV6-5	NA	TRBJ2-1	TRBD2	CASSQTAGTSGNEKFF	TGTGCCAGCAGTCAGACGGCCGGGACTAGCGGGAATGAAAAGTTCTTC
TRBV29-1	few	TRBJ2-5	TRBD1	CSVERTGAQETQYF	TGCAGCGTTGAGAGGACAGGGGCCCAAGAGACCCAGTACTTC
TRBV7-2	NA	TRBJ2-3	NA	CASSIITGDTQYF	TGTGCCAGCAGCATTATTACTGGAGATACGCAGTATTTT
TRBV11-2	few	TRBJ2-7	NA	CASNGAGFVSEQYF	TGTGCCAGCAACGGAGCCGGGTTCGTCTCCGAGCAGTACTTC
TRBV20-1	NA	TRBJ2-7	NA	CSAKGRWGDEQYF	TGCAGTGCCAAGGGACGGTGGGGCGACGAGCAGTACTTC
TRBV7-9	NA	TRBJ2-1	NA	CAGSLVVYRSRNNEQFF	TGTGCCGGCAGCTTAGTTGTGTACAGGAGCCGAAACAATGAGCAGTTCTTC
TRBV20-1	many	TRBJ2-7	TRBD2	CSARDSTSGSTYEQYF	TGCAGTGCTAGAGATAGCACTAGCGGGAGTACCTACGAGCAGTACTTC
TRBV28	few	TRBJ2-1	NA	CASSGGGHRIRFF	TGTGCCAGCAGTGGGGGAGGCCACCGTATCCGGTTCTTC
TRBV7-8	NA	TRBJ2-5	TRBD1	CASSLPGTVQETQYF	TGTGCCAGCAGCTTACCCGGGACAGTCCAAGAGACCCAGTACTTC